These 31 T cell receptor beta chains were sequenced from one sample in a study of HIV-infected patients and healthy controls. TCRdb redid the calling of the 5' RACE reads with MiXCR, one entry per CDR3 protein. This table has 60,000 to 70,000 distinct CDR3 sequences, roughly a fifth appearing once. Sequenced sample: CD4+ T cells from blood. Receptors were obtained from a human donor in good health.

This clonotype came up a few times. The CDR3 DNA is TGCAGTGCTAGAGATAGGAGCGGGACACCCTACGAGCAGTACTTC. Translation: CSARDRSGTPYEQYF. This sequence joins TRBV20-1 and TRBJ2-7; TRBD2 is a possible D gene (7 bases). V lost 0 bases and J lost 2, with 14 bases in between. Germline V lookup: CDR1 DFQATT, CDR2 SNEGSKA (reference sequence). This CDR3 has 15 residues.

At least ten counts were recorded for this clonotype. V and J are TRBV6-1 and TRBJ1-5; perhaps TRBD1 as D (6 bases). This CDR3 is built from 15 residues. Trimming left V 0 bases short and J 1 base short, with 7 bases between. The germline gives CDR1 MNHNS, CDR2 SASEGT. In nucleotides, the CDR3 is TGTGCCAGCAGTGAAGCCAGGGGCAGCAATCAGCCCCAGCATTTT. It is translated as CASSEARGSNQPQHF.

This clonotype appeared a few times. The chain joins TRBV2 to TRBJ2-1; 9 bases fit TRBD1. The CDR3 has 15 residues. Germline values: CDR1 SNHLY, CDR2 FYNNEI. With 4 bases clipped from V and 7 bases from J, the junction kept 8 bases outside the gene matches. CDR3 protein: CASSVGTGYDNEQFF. The CDR3, as DNA: TGTGCCAGCAGTGTGGGGACAGGGTACGATAATGAGCAGTTCTTC.

This clonotype was counted ten times or more. The chain recombines TRBV29-1 with TRBJ2-3; D gene uncertain. Germline V gene data show CDR1 as SQVTM and CDR2 as ANQGSEA. V was cut by 4 bases and J by 5 bases, with 13 bases left in between. The CDR3 sequence is 13 residues long. The CDR3 protein is CSVGPVGVDTQYF. The CDR3 bases are TGCAGCGTTGGCCCCGTAGGTGTAGATACGCAGTATTTT.

The gene calls are TRBV14 and TRBJ2-3, with TRBD2 identical over 9 bases. The CDR3 consists of 15 residues. Trimming at V came to 4 bases and at J to 11 bases, leaving 13 bases not matched to a gene. From germline, CDR1 is SGHDN and CDR2 FVKESK. The CDR3 is CASSRSGSFQVMQYF. The DNA for the CDR3 is TGTGCCAGCAGCCGTAGCGGGAGCTTTCAAGTGATGCAGTATTTT. Based on the CDR3 plus reference TRBV14 and TRBJ2-3, the full variable domain is EAGVTQFPSHSVIEKGQTVTLRCDPISGHDNLYWYRRVMGKEIKFLLHFVKESKQDESGMPNNRFLAERTGGTYSTLKVQPAELEDSGVYFCASSRSGSFQVMQYFGPGTRLTVL.

This clonotype was picked up many times. The rearrangement uses TRBV3-1 and TRBJ2-5; a weak D match, TRBD2 (5 bases). The CDR3 is made up of 18 amino acids. V lost 1 base and J 1 base, leaving 19 bases between the germline ends. CDR1 is LGHDT, CDR2 YNNKEL, per germline (reference sequence). For the CDR3, the DNA is TGTGCCAGCAGCCAAGTCTCCTGGGCTAGCTCCGTCCAAGAGACCCAGTACTTC. Amino acid sequence: CASSQVSWASSVQETQYF.

This clonotype was picked up a small number of times. The chain is built from TRBV25-1 and TRBJ2-5, with 8 nucleotides matching TRBD1. The trim removed 0 bases at V and 6 bases at J, leaving 3 bases unmatched. Germline V gene data show CDR1 as MGHDK and CDR2 as SYGVNS. CDR3 length: 14 amino acids. CDR3 residues: CASSEYQGAKTQYF. CDR3 bases: TGTGCCAGCAGTGAATATCAGGGGGCGAAGACCCAGTACTTC.

The table lists this clonotype with a few counts. V and J are TRBV10-3 and TRBJ1-6; TRBD1 matches 8 bases. With 0 bases clipped from V and 3 bases from J, the junction kept 1 base outside the gene matches. The CDR3 extends over 16 amino acids. Germline values: CDR1 ENHRY, CDR2 SYGVKD. CDR3 protein: CAISESGTGYNSPLHF. As DNA, the CDR3 is TGTGCCATCAGTGAGTCGGGGACAGGCTATAATTCACCCCTCCACTTT.

V usage is TRBV20-1 and J usage is TRBJ1-5, with 8 bases matching TRBD1. Germline V gene sequence: CDR1 DFQATT, CDR2 SNEGSKA (reference sequence). The CDR3 loop spans 16 amino acids. Unmatched junction bases numbered 11, after V lost 3 bases and J lost 4 bases. The DNA for the CDR3 is TGCAGTGCTAGCCGTACAGGGGGTACGGAGAATCAGCCCCAGCATTTT. Residues: CSASRTGGTENQPQHF.

V is TRBV9 and J is TRBJ1-5; perhaps TRBD1 as D (5 bases). Germline assignment: CDR1 SGDLS and CDR2 YYNGEE. V dropped 0 bases and J dropped 2 bases, with 9 bases sitting between them. The length of the CDR3 is 15 residues. CDR3 region: CASSVGAGRNQPQHF. Here the CDR3 DNA reads TGTGCCAGCAGCGTAGGGGCGGGACGCAATCAGCCCCAGCATTTT. Combining the CDR3 with reference TRBV9 and TRBJ1-5 gives the whole variable domain DSGVTQTPKHLITATGQRVTLRCSPRSGDLSVYWYQQSLDQGLQFLIQYYNGEERAKGNILERFSAQQFPDLHSELNLSSLELGDSALYFCASSVGAGRNQPQHFGDGTRLSIL.

This clonotype showed up many times. The J gene is TRBJ1-5, the V gene TRBV5-6; weak D call: TRBD1 (5 bases). The V end lost 1 base, the J end lost 6 bases, and 17 bases lay between the germline ends. Germline V gene lookup returns CDR1 SGHDT and CDR2 YYEEEE. The length of the CDR3 is 16 residues. The CDR3 bases are TGTGCCAGCAGCTTGCGACGGGGCGGGGCGGGTCAGCCCCAGCATTTT. It yields the protein CASSLRRGGAGQPQHF. The full variable domain, its missing parts supplied by reference TRBV5-6 and TRBJ1-5, is DAGVTQSPTHLIKTRGQQVTLRCSPKSGHDTVSWYQQALGQGPQFIFQYYEEEERQRGNFPDRFSGHQFPNYSSELNVNALLLGDSALYLCASSLRRGGAGQPQHFGDGTRLSIL.

This clonotype was seen more than once but under ten times. The chain joins TRBV28 to TRBJ2-7, with D uncertain. This CDR3 comprises 15 residues. Deletions cut 8 bases from V and 2 bases from J, with 19 bases between. Germline V lookup: CDR1 MDHEN, CDR2 SYDVKM. The CDR3 spells CASPPQTTTAYEQYF. The CDR3 coding sequence is TGTGCCAGCCCCCCCCAGACAACGACCGCCTACGAGCAGTACTTC.

This clonotype was counted at least ten times. The CDR3 sequence: CASSARDGANVLTF. Written as DNA, the CDR3 is TGTGCCAGCAGTGCGCGCGATGGGGCCAACGTCCTGACTTTC. The chain couples TRBV2 to TRBJ2-6, with D hard to call. V lost 4 bases and J lost 3, with 7 bases in between. Germline values: CDR1 SNHLY, CDR2 FYNNEI. CDR3 length equals 14 residues.

This clonotype was detected a few times. This rearrangement joins TRBV27 to TRBJ1-5, with TRBD1 identical over 7 bases. Trimming cost V 3 bases and J 6 bases; bases outside gene matches: 2. This CDR3 is built from 13 residues. From germline, CDR1 is MNHEY and CDR2 SMNVEV (reference sequence). CDR3 loop: CASSLTGPQPQHF. The CDR3, as DNA: TGTGCCAGCAGTTTGACAGGGCCTCAGCCCCAGCATTTT.

This clonotype was seen at least ten times. The chain carries TRBV18 and TRBJ1-3; D unresolved. The CDR3 runs to 15 residues. Per the germline V gene, CDR1 is KGHSH and CDR2 is LQKENI. V was shortened by 2 bases and J by 1 base, with 9 bases between the two germline ends. CDR3 DNA sequence: TGTGCCAGCTCACCAGCTGTGCCTTCTGGAAACACCATATATTTT. Protein sequence: CASSPAVPSGNTIYF.

This clonotype has ten or more counts. The chain carries TRBV6-5 and TRBJ2-7; TRBD2 is a possible D gene (5 bases). Germline V gene data show CDR1 as MNHEY and CDR2 as SVGAGI. V lost 2 bases to trimming and J lost 5 bases, with 10 bases between them. The length of the CDR3 is 13 residues. The CDR3 spells CASSYTSEHEQYF. The CDR3 DNA reads TGTGCCAGCAGTTACACTAGTGAGCACGAGCAGTACTTC.

The rearrangement uses TRBV4-3 and TRBJ1-2, with D perhaps TRBD1 (5 bases). V was trimmed by 0 bases and J by 5 bases, leaving 16 bases between them. CDR1 and CDR2 (germline): LGHNA, YSLEER. CDR3 size: 16 residues. CDR3 sequence (DNA): TGCGCCAGCAGCCAAGAGATGCGGGGGTTAGGGTATGGCTACACCTTC. It encodes CASSQEMRGLGYGYTF.

The chain links TRBV7-9 to TRBJ2-3; D ambiguous. CDR1 SEHNR and CDR2 FQNEAQ come from the germline V gene (reference sequence). The CDR3 runs to 14 residues. With 3 bases removed from V and 2 bases from J, the gap between germline ends came to 9 bases. CDR3 bases: TGTGCCAGCAGCTTCTGGCGATTCACAGATACGCAGTATTTT. Amino acids: CASSFWRFTDTQYF. Looking up the rest from reference TRBV7-9 and TRBJ2-3 gives the full variable domain: DTGVSQNPRHKITKRGQNVTFRCDPISEHNRLYWYRQTLGQGPEFLTYFQNEAQLEKSRLLSDRFSAERPKGSFSTLEIQRTEQGDSAMYLCASSFWRFTDTQYFGPGTRLTVL.

This clonotype was detected a few times. The chain uses TRBV6-5 and TRBJ2-4; D is unclear. The V end was cut by 0 bases, the J end by 1 base, with 10 bases between. The germline CDR1 and CDR2 sequences are MNHEY and SVGAGI. This CDR3 comprises 16 residues. The CDR3 region has the DNA TGTGCCAGCAGTTACTCGGTTGTACTCGCCAAAAACATTCAGTACTTC. It yields the protein CASSYSVVLAKNIQYF.

This clonotype is classed as medium-sized. V and J are TRBV18 and TRBJ1-4, with 7 nucleotides matching TRBD1. Germline V gene data show CDR1 as KGHSH and CDR2 as LQKENI. The CDR3 is 12 residues long. The junction had 1 base not matched to a gene; V was cut back by 4 bases and J by 8 bases. The chain's CDR3 is CASSQGQEKLFF. CDR3 bases: TGTGCCAGCTCACAGGGACAGGAAAAACTGTTTTTT.

The sample holds many counts of this clonotype. V gene TRBV5-1 combines with J gene TRBJ2-3; D possibly corresponds to TRBD2 (6 bases). This CDR3 is 16 amino acids long. Germline CDR1 reads SGHRS; CDR2 reads YFSETQ. V gave up 3 bases and J gave up 0 bases, with 14 bases separating them. CDR3 sequence (DNA): TGCGCCAGCAGCTCCGCGGACTACCCTAGCACAGATACGCAGTATTTT. It encodes CASSSADYPSTDTQYF.

J is TRBJ2-5 and V is TRBV21-1; the D call TRBD1 from the table was never checked on the DNA. TRBV21-1 is reported as a pseudogene. This CDR3 comprises 16 residues. CDR3 in amino acids: CASSNYGQGASETQYF. The CDR3 DNA sequence: TGTGCCAGCAGCAATTACGGACAGGGGGCATCGGAGACCCAGTACTTC.

This clonotype occurred a few times. The chain carries TRBV27 and TRBJ2-7; 9 bases match TRBD1. With V trimmed by 6 bases and J by 2 bases, 5 bases remained unmatched. Per the germline V gene, CDR1 is MNHEY and CDR2 is SMNVEV (reference sequence). The CDR3 has 14 amino acids. The CDR3 loop is CASRTGGRTYEQYF. The CDR3 DNA follows: TGTGCCAGCAGAACAGGGGGCCGAACCTACGAGCAGTACTTC.

This rearrangement joins TRBV7-2 to TRBJ1-2; D possibly corresponds to TRBD1 (5 bases). The CDR3 spans 13 residues. Germline V gives CDR1 SGHTA, CDR2 FQGNSA. The ends were cut back, 5 bases at V and 10 bases at J, with 17 bases in the middle. CDR3 bases: TGTGCCAGCAGCCCCCGCTTGGACAACCCCTACACCTTC. Its protein is CASSPRLDNPYTF.

This clonotype came up many times. The rearrangement links TRBV2 to TRBJ2-7; a possible D gene is TRBD1 (6 bases). The CDR3 consists of 12 residues. Looked up from germline, CDR1 is SNHLY and CDR2 is FYNNEI. V shed 5 bases and J shed 7 bases, with 12 bases lying between them. CDR3 region: CASSTGQREQYF. The CDR3 DNA reads as TGTGCCAGCAGTACAGGACAGAGGGAGCAGTACTTC.

In this sample, this clonotype turned up a few times. The chain links TRBV7-2 to TRBJ2-7; D possibly corresponds to TRBD1 (6 bases). The V gene lost 3 bases and the J gene lost 0 bases, with 15 bases spanning the gap. Per the germline V gene, CDR1 is SGHTA and CDR2 is FQGNSA. The CDR3 loop spans 16 amino acids. CDR3 bases: TGTGCCAGCAGCTTCGGACAGCCCCTAAGCTCCTACGAGCAGTACTTC. Its translation is CASSFGQPLSSYEQYF.

Many counts were recorded for this clonotype. The chain carries TRBV14 and TRBJ2-1; 10 nucleotides line up with TRBD2. Trimming removed 5 bases from V and 10 bases from J; junction bases left unmatched: 17. The CDR3 spans 17 residues. Germline CDR1 SGHDN, CDR2 FVKESK. DNA for the CDR3: TGTGCCAGCAGCTCAAGCTCTTTAGCGGGGGGTTCCGGGGAGCAGTTCTTC. Translating it yields CASSSSSLAGGSGEQFF.

In its sample, this clonotype was seen a few times. The chain has TRBV14 and TRBJ2-5; TRBD1 aligns across 7 bases. Germline V gene sequence: CDR1 SGHDN, CDR2 FVKESK. The CDR3 is made up of 16 amino acids. The trim removed 4 bases at V and 2 bases at J, leaving 10 bases unmatched. The CDR3 here is CASSPNDRVRQETQYF. The CDR3 DNA is TGTGCCAGCAGCCCGAACGACAGGGTGAGGCAAGAGACCCAGTACTTC.

In this sample, this clonotype turned up many times. The chain uses TRBV3-1 and TRBJ2-3; no clear D. This CDR3 has 14 amino acids. With 4 bases removed from V and 5 bases from J, the gap between germline ends came to 13 bases. Per the germline V gene, CDR1 is LGHDT and CDR2 is YNNKEL (reference sequence). This CDR3 reads CASSPRTGGDTQYF. The CDR3 DNA reads as TGTGCCAGCAGCCCCCGGACCGGCGGAGATACGCAGTATTTT.

This clonotype was picked up many times. The V and J genes are TRBV6-6 and TRBJ1-5, with D possibly matching TRBD1 (6 bases). The CDR3 runs to 14 residues. Germline-derived CDR1 and CDR2 are MNHNY and SVGAGI (reference sequence). V was shortened by 8 bases and J by 3 bases, with 14 bases between the two germline ends. The CDR3 coding sequence is TGTGCCAGCGGAGGGGGGGGATCCAATCAGCCCCAGCATTTT. Translation: CASGGGGSNQPQHF.

The table lists this clonotype with many counts. J is TRBJ2-1 and V is TRBV19, with 8 bases lining up with TRBD2. Germline V gene lookup returns CDR1 LNHDA and CDR2 SQIVND (reference sequence). Trimming cost V 0 bases and J 5 bases; bases outside gene matches: 6. CDR3 length: 16 residues. The CDR3 nucleotides read TGTGCCAGTAGTATAGATATGGGGACTAGGCACAATGAGCAGTTCTTC. It specifies CASSIDMGTRHNEQFF.